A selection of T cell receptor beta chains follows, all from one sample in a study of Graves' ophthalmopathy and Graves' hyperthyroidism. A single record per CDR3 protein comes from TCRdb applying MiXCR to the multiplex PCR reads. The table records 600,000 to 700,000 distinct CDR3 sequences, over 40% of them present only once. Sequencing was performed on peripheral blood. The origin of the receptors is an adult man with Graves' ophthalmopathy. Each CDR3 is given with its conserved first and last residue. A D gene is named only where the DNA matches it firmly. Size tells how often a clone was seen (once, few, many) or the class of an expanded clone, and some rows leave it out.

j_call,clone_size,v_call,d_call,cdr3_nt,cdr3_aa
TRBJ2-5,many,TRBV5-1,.,TGCGCCAGCAGCGTTCAGGGGACTCAAGAGACCCAGTACTTC,CASSVQGTQETQYF
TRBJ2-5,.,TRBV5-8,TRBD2,TGTGCCAGCAGCCTAGGGACTAGTCTTGTTGAGACCCAGTACTTC,CASSLGTSLVETQYF
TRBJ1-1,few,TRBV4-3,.,TGCGCCAGCAGCCAAGACATCTCACAGTGGGCTGAAGCTTTCTTT,CASSQDISQWAEAFF
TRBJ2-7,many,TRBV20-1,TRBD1,TGCAGTGCTAGAGGGGGACAGGAGACCTACGAGCAGTACTTC,CSARGGQETYEQYF
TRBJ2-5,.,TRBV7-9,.,TGTGCCAGCAGCTTTCGACCGGACGGGCCCCAGTACTTC,CASSFRPDGPQYF
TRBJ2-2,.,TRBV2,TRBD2,TGTGCCAGCAGTTTGCGGGAGACCTACAATGAGCAGTTTTTT,CASSLRETYNEQFF
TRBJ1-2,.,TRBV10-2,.,TGCGCCAGCAGTGAGTCGGAGTCCTATGGCTACACCTTC,CASSESESYGYTF
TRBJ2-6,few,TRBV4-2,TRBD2,TGTGCCAGCAGCCAAGAACTAGCGGGGGCCAACGTCCTGACTTTC,CASSQELAGANVLTF
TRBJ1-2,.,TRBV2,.,TGTGCCAGCAAGACGGGGGGGAACTATGGCTACACCTTC,CASKTGGNYGYTF
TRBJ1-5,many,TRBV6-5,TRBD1,TGTGCCAGCAGCCCACAGGGGTGGAGCAATCAGCCCCAGCATTTT,CASSPQGWSNQPQHF
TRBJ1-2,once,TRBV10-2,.,TGCGCCAGCGGGGGTTACGATGGCTACACCTTC,CASGGYDGYTF
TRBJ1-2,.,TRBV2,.,TGTGCCAGCGTTGAACAGGGATCTCATGGCTACACCTTC,CASVEQGSHGYTF
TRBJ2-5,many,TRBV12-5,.,TGTGCTAGTGGTCCCGGGACACACCAAGAGACCCAGTACTTC,CASGPGTHQETQYF
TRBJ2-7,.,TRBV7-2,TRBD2,TGTGCCAGCAGCTTACGGGCTAGCGGGAGGGGGGCCTACGAGCAGTACTTC,CASSLRASGRGAYEQYF